The 13 T cell receptor beta chains listed next were all sequenced from one sample in a study of shared clonotypes between healthy human individuals. Clones were sequenced by immunoSEQ multiplex PCR, and TCRdb holds only the in-frame ones, with some missing. This sample carries 1.4 million or so clones, around 98.5% of them seen once, and the ten largest clones take 0.36%. Sequencing was performed on naive CD4+ T cells sorted from blood. Subset noted: CD45RA+ positively selected. The origin of the receptors is a man between 25 and 39 years old in good health.

The V call is TRBV18, the J call TRBJ2-1; 9 nucleotides align to TRBD2. The CDR3 extends over 17 amino acids. Per the germline V gene, CDR1 is KGHSH and CDR2 is LQKENI. With V trimmed by 3 bases and J by 2 bases, 8 bases remained unmatched. CDR3 sequence: CASSPTLAGGTYNEQFF. The CDR3 coding sequence is TGTGCCAGCTCACCTACCTTGGCGGGAGGGACCTACAATGAGCAGTTCTTC. Combining the CDR3 with reference TRBV18 and TRBJ2-1 gives the whole variable domain NAGVMQNPRHLVRRRGQEARLRCSPMKGHSHVYWYRQLPEEGLKFMVYLQKENIIDESGMPKERFSAEFPKEGPSILRIQQVVRGDSAAYFCASSPTLAGGTYNEQFFGPGTRLTVL.

This chain links TRBV30 with TRBJ1-5; D is unclear. The CDR3 is 13 residues long. Trimming pared 2 bases from V and 9 bases from J, leaving 14 bases between. Germline CDR1 GTSNPN, CDR2 SVGIG (reference sequence). The chain's CDR3 is CAWSLSSQGPQHF. CDR3 bases: TGTGCCTGGAGTCTGTCCTCCCAAGGGCCCCAGCATTTT. Together with reference TRBV30 and TRBJ1-5, the CDR3 gives the full variable domain: SQTIHQWPATLVQPVGSPLSLECTVEGTSNPNLYWYRQAAGRGLQLLFYSVGIGQISSEVPQNLSASRPQDRQFILSSKKLLLSDSGFYLCAWSLSSQGPQHFGDGTRLSIL.

The J gene is TRBJ1-1, the V gene TRBV5-1; no definite D call. Germline V CDR1 and CDR2: SGHRS, YFSETQ. The CDR3 contains 14 residues. With 0 bases removed from V and 7 bases from J, the gap between germline ends came to 13 bases. For the CDR3, the DNA is TGCGCCAGCAGCTTGGAGGACGGGGTGGTTGAAGCTTTCTTT. Translated: CASSLEDGVVEAFF.

As to this clone: One junction end disagrees with the germline gene, perhaps due to a read error. The rearrangement links TRBV6-1 to TRBJ2-7, with D uncertain. Looked up from germline, CDR1 is MNHNS and CDR2 is SASEGT. The CDR3 covers 11 residues. CDR3 residues: CASIETGPRSF. CDR3 in DNA: TGTGCCAGCATCGAAACTGGCCCGAGGTCCTTC.

V usage is TRBV9 and J usage is TRBJ1-2; the match to TRBD1 covers 9 bases. Trimming removed 0 bases from V and 8 bases from J; junction bases left unmatched: 11. Germline CDR1 and CDR2: SGDLS and YYNGEE. The CDR3 sequence is 16 residues long. The CDR3 is CASSVGRTGEGYGYTF. The CDR3 DNA follows: TGTGCCAGCAGCGTAGGGAGGACAGGGGAAGGCTACGGCTACACCTTC.

The rearrangement joins TRBV27 to TRBJ2-7, with D tentatively TRBD2 (6 bases). Trimming stripped 6 bases from V and 0 bases from J, with 15 bases between. There are 15 residues in the CDR3. Per germline, CDR1 MNHEY and CDR2 SMNVEV (reference sequence). For the CDR3, the DNA is TGTGCCAGCAGCGTGGAGGGACCACCCTCCTACGAGCAGTACTTC. Protein: CASSVEGPPSYEQYF.

This clone was recorded only once. This sequence joins TRBV10-1 and TRBJ2-1; D uncertain. V shed 3 bases and J shed 4 bases, with 7 bases lying between them. CDR1 WNHNN and CDR2 SYGVQD come from the germline V gene (reference sequence). The CDR3 consists of 13 residues. The CDR3 coding sequence is TGCGCCAGCAGTGATCACGGGTACAATGAGCAGTTCTTC. Translated, it gives CASSDHGYNEQFF.

The V and J genes are TRBV6-1 and TRBJ2-2; D is perhaps TRBD1 (5 bases). Trimming shortened V by 3 bases and J by 7 bases, and 12 bases separated the two germline ends. This CDR3 has 14 amino acids. Germline V gene lookup returns CDR1 MNHNS and CDR2 SASEGT. This CDR3 is CASSERTLYGELFF. DNA of the CDR3: TGTGCCAGCAGTGAGAGGACATTGTACGGGGAGCTGTTTTTT.

V gene TRBV5-1 combines with J gene TRBJ1-1; D remains unclear. This CDR3 has 13 residues. Trimming took off 2 bases at V and 1 base at J, with 6 bases between the two ends. Germline lookup yields CDR1 SGHRS and CDR2 YFSETQ. The CDR3 reads CASSFIENTEAFF. In nucleotides, the CDR3 is TGCGCCAGCAGCTTCATCGAGAACACTGAAGCTTTCTTT.

The chain is built from TRBV4-3 and TRBJ2-7, with unresolved D. The CDR3 runs 15 residues. Trimming cost V 1 base and J 3 bases, with 13 bases left between them. Germline V CDR1 and CDR2: LGHNA, YSLEER. This CDR3 is CASSQAVSANYEQYF. The DNA of the CDR3 is TGCGCCAGCAGCCAAGCGGTGAGCGCGAACTACGAGCAGTACTTC.

V is TRBV10-3 and J is TRBJ2-3, with 9 bases matching TRBD2. The CDR3 is 13 residues long. CDR1 is ENHRY and CDR2 is SYGVKD in the germline V gene. Trimming cost V 11 bases and J 6 bases; bases outside gene matches: 9. The CDR3 sequence: CAAIGTSWDTQYF. Written as DNA, the CDR3 is TGTGCCGCAATAGGGACTAGCTGGGATACGCAGTATTTT.

This rearrangement joins TRBV28 to TRBJ2-5, with unresolved D. Trimming removed 10 bases at V and 6 bases at J, with 15 bases between. Germline values: CDR1 MDHEN, CDR2 SYDVKM. The CDR3 consists of 12 residues. The CDR3 DNA reads TGTGCCACCCGCGCTCCCGCCAAGACCCAGTACTTC. Its translation is CATRAPAKTQYF.

The chain combines TRBV10-3 with TRBJ2-3, with D unclear. The V and J ends lost 0 bases and 0 bases respectively, with 7 bases between them. The CDR3 is made up of 15 amino acids. From germline, CDR1 is ENHRY and CDR2 SYGVKD. The CDR3 reads CAISESVISTDTQYF. In nucleotides, the CDR3 is TGTGCCATCAGTGAGTCTGTGATTAGCACAGATACGCAGTATTTT.